The 12 T cell receptor beta chains below all came from one sample that was sequenced in a study of shared clonotypes between healthy human individuals. Generated by immunoSEQ multiplex PCR, the TCRdb table keeps only in-frame clones and is missing some. Of about 2 million clones in the sample, roughly 94% were seen once. What was sequenced was naive CD4+ T cells sorted from blood. Subset indicated: CD45RA+ positively selected. All receptors derive from a man aged 18 to 29 in good health.

This chain links TRBV19 with TRBJ1-2, with D possibly TRBD1 on 5 matching bases. V was shortened by 5 bases and J by 4 bases, with 17 bases between the two germline ends. This CDR3 is built from 15 residues. Germline V CDR1 and CDR2: LNHDA, SQIVND (reference sequence). The CDR3 loop reads CASSAPGRSSYGYTF. DNA of the CDR3: TGTGCCAGTAGTGCTCCGGGACGCAGTTCCTATGGCTACACCTTC.

As concerns this clone: Since a much larger clone is just one base distant, this may be a read error. The V call is TRBV13, the J call TRBJ2-7, with D hard to call. The CDR3 contains 12 residues. Germline V lookup: CDR1 PRHDT, CDR2 FYEKMQ (reference sequence). The V gene lost 0 bases and the J gene lost 3 bases, with 3 bases spanning the gap. CDR3 loop: CASSLGGYEQYF. DNA of the CDR3: TGTGCCAGCAGCTTAGGAGGCTACGAGCAGTACTTC.

The genes are TRBV5-1 and TRBJ2-7; D possibly matches TRBD1 or TRBD2 (5 bases each). The germline gives CDR1 SGHRS, CDR2 YFSETQ. V was clipped by 4 bases and J by 4 bases, with 18 bases between them. CDR3 length equals 15 residues. The CDR3 DNA reads TGCGCCAGCAGCCGTACCGGGACGGAGATTTACGAGCAGTACTTC. Amino acids: CASSRTGTEIYEQYF.

The rearrangement links TRBV27 to TRBJ2-7; no definite D call. The V end was cut by 4 bases, the J end by 5 bases, with 18 bases between. Germline V CDR1 and CDR2: MNHEY, SMNVEV (reference sequence). The CDR3 runs 15 residues. The CDR3 region is CASSSRALSIHEQYF. The CDR3 bases are TGTGCCAGCAGTTCCCGGGCCTTGAGTATCCACGAGCAGTACTTC.

CDR3 bases: TGTGCCAGCAGCCAAAGTGTAGCCTCACCCCTCCACTTT. It yields the protein CASSQSVASPLHF. The rearrangement uses TRBV4-2 and TRBJ1-6; unclear D gene. This CDR3 spans 13 amino acids. The ends were cut back, 2 bases at V and 10 bases at J, with 9 bases in the middle. Germline V CDR1 and CDR2: LGHNA, YNFKEQ.

Remarks on this clone: The sample carries other DNA sequences with the same CDR3. This chain connects TRBV6-6 to TRBJ2-7; weak D call: TRBD1 (5 bases). The CDR3 covers 12 residues. CDR1 is MNHNY and CDR2 is SVGAGI in the germline V gene (reference sequence). Trimming removed 5 bases at V and 6 bases at J, with 11 bases between. The CDR3 nucleotides read TGTGCCAGCAGTCAGCAGGGTGGCGAGCAGTACTTC. The encoded protein is CASSQQGGEQYF.

The chain combines TRBV28 with TRBJ2-7, with 12 bases matching TRBD1. Germline loops: CDR1 MDHEN, CDR2 SYDVKM. Trimming at V came to 2 bases and at J to 6 bases, leaving 5 bases not matched to a gene. CDR3 length: 15 residues. Here the CDR3 DNA reads TGTGCCAGCAGTTTAGGGGGACAGGGGGCTCGCGAGCAGTACTTC. Translation gives CASSLGGQGAREQYF.

This sequence joins TRBV5-4 and TRBJ2-4, with TRBD2 as a possible D gene (6 bases). CDR3 size: 16 residues. V dropped 0 bases and J dropped 7 bases, with 17 bases sitting between them. Looked up from germline, CDR1 is SGHNT and CDR2 is YYREEE (reference sequence). CDR3 sequence: CASSLAGLPAGNIQYF. CDR3 sequence (DNA): TGTGCCAGCAGCTTGGCCGGACTACCCGCAGGGAACATTCAGTACTTC.

The gene calls are TRBV6-4 and TRBJ2-1; 10 nucleotides match TRBD2. The CDR3 consists of 17 residues. V was clipped by 6 bases and J by 0 bases; unmatched bases: 8. Germline-derived CDR1 and CDR2 are MRHNA and SNTAGT. The CDR3 sequence: CASSPRERGGSYNEQFF. The DNA of the CDR3 is TGTGCCAGCAGCCCCCGGGAGCGGGGGGGCTCCTACAATGAGCAGTTCTTC.

On this clone itself: A read error may be the cause here, since a much bigger clone is one base away. V gene TRBV6-6 combines with J gene TRBJ2-7; no definite D call. V shed 2 bases and J shed 0 bases, with 5 bases lying between them. Per the germline V gene, CDR1 is MNHNY and CDR2 is SVGAGI (reference sequence). This CDR3 is 13 amino acids long. The CDR3 nucleotides are TGTGCCAGCAGTTACCAGAGCTCCTACGAGCAGTACTTC. Its protein is CASSYQSSYEQYF.

This chain uses TRBV6-6 with TRBJ1-5; D is unresolved. Trimming removed 2 bases from V and 0 bases from J, with 8 bases in between. CDR1 is MNHNY, CDR2 SVGAGI, per germline (reference sequence). This CDR3 comprises 15 residues. CDR3 bases: TGTGCCAGCAGTTACCTGGATTATAGCAATCAGCCCCAGCATTTT. Protein product: CASSYLDYSNQPQHF.

This CDR3 reads CASRGEGQPQHF. In DNA form, the CDR3 reads TGTGCCAGCAGGGGAGAAGGGCAGCCCCAGCATTTT. The J gene is TRBJ1-5, the V gene TRBV19, with a possible D match to TRBD1 (6 bases). Germline CDR1 and CDR2: LNHDA and SQIVND (reference sequence). V lost 9 bases and J 7 bases, leaving 13 bases between the germline ends. The CDR3 is 12 amino acids.